The clone carrying this T cell receptor (beta chain) was observed many times. V was shortened by 2 bases and J by 2 bases, with 7 bases between the two germline ends. This CDR3 spans 12 amino acids. Germline V lookup: CDR1 DFQATT, CDR2 SNEGSKA (reference sequence). TCRdb analysed the PCR reads with MiXCR anew, one entry per CDR3 protein. The table includes roughly 630,000 distinct CDR3 sequences, approximately 24% detected once. The data belong to a study of molecular identifiers for immune sequencing clone quantification. Study as a whole: The replicates split RNA from roughly 20,000 or 100,000 naive CD8 cells five ways and sequenced four.

Sequenced sample: naive CD8+ T cells from blood, with Jurkat cell RNA spiked in. The subset is: FACS-sorted CD8+CD4-CCR7+CD45RA+ naive T cells. The sequence came from a human donor in good health. Some libraries in this study had Jurkat cell RNA spiked in. V is TRBV20-1 and J is TRBJ2-7; no reliable D call. CDR3 region: CSARLSTYEQYF. In DNA, the CDR3 is TGCAGTGCTAGACTCAGTACCTACGAGCAGTACTTC.